The rows below give T cell receptor beta chains drawn from one sample of a study of Ad26.COV2.S vaccination and SARS-CoV-2 variants. Clones were sequenced by immunoSEQ multiplex PCR, and TCRdb holds only the in-frame ones, with some missing. Among around 450,000 clones listed, roughly 88% were seen once. Specimen: peripheral blood, collected in a trial of Ad26.COV2.S vaccine versus placebo. These receptors all stem from a person aged 18-65 years who received the Ad26.COV2.S COVID-19 vaccine or a placebo. The CDR3 runs from the conserved cysteine through the conserved F or W.

v_call	j_call	cdr3_aa
TRBV18	TRBJ2-7	CASSPSGDEQYF
TRBV4-1	TRBJ1-6	CASSERQGDSPLHF
TRBV7-9	TRBJ1-4	CASSKPSGDPNEKLFF
TRBV7-2	TRBJ1-6	CASSLTGPLHF
TRBV30	TRBJ1-5	CAWTPGGPSQPQHF
TRBV24-1	TRBJ2-2	CATSDLLGLTGELFF
TRBV24-1	TRBJ2-2	CATSDFRRGASSTGELFF
TRBV6-1	TRBJ2-4	CASSEGGEGLQNIQYF
TRBV5-6	TRBJ1-6	CASSADSGNSPLHF
TRBV18	TRBJ1-3	CASSRTTAAGNTIYF
TRBV5-8	TRBJ1-2	CASSPGQGGYGYTF
TRBV4-2	TRBJ1-5	CASSPNSIARQPQHF
TRBV28	TRBJ1-2	CASSENLTGSNYGYTF
TRBV2	TRBJ1-1	CASSESGNTEAFF
TRBV7-2	TRBJ2-2	CASSSGLRLGKGELFF
TRBV7-2	TRBJ1-3	CASSLKGVGNTIYF
TRBV4-1	TRBJ2-5	CASSQSQGAQETQYF
TRBV4-1	TRBJ1-6	CASSLLVGPISGTPLHF
TRBV5-4	TRBJ2-3	CASSLGGATDTQYF
TRBV4-2	TRBJ1-1	CASSWGQGNTEAFF
TRBV6-4	TRBJ2-2	CASSPGQGNTGELFF
TRBV27	TRBJ2-4	CASSLTQTAKNIQYF
TRBV6-2/TRBV6-3	TRBJ2-7	CASSYSGQGKSYEQYF
TRBV12-3/TRBV12-4	TRBJ2-7	CASRPSLSYEQYF
TRBV4-1	TRBJ2-7	CASSQGRILYEQYF
TRBV19	TRBJ1-6	CASSIGTRGAYNSPLHF
TRBV19	TRBJ1-5	CASTLDRISNQPQHF
TRBV10-1	TRBJ2-1	CASSTTSEHNEQFF
TRBV5-1	TRBJ2-1	CASSMRGGSGNNEQFF
TRBV4-3	TRBJ1-3	CASSQGIRDIGNTIYF
TRBV5-1	TRBJ2-4	CASSLPQQPAKNIQYF
TRBV30	TRBJ2-3	CAWSYQGADTQYF
TRBV2	TRBJ1-1	CASSTTGEGTEAFF
TRBV30	TRBJ1-2	CAWSAGGSYGYTF
TRBV28	TRBJ2-7	CASSFPGGEQYF
TRBV15	TRBJ1-6	CATSSGPADSPLHF
TRBV5-6	TRBJ2-2	CASSLEFVSGAGELFF